Sequencing of this TCR beta chain was carried out in a study of cytomegalovirus exposure and HLA in healthy donors. The germline V gene has CDR1 SGHNT and CDR2 YYREEE (reference sequence). The germline V and J ends were trimmed by 6 bases and 1 base, with 11 bases remaining between them. The CDR3 spans 14 residues. Primers for the PCR totalled 60 Vbeta and 13 Jbeta. Measured with immunoSEQ multiplex PCR; TCRdb has only the in-frame clones, and not every one. The repertoire holds about 150,000 clones, with 60% to 80% as singletons. Sequencing used PBMCs. This clonotype was sampled from a woman aged 45-59 years in good health and CMV-seropositive. The chain uses TRBV5-4 and TRBJ2-4; D is unresolved. In nucleotides, the CDR3 is TGTGCCAGCAACCGTAGAGGCGCCAAAAACATTCAGTACTTC. Protein: CASNRRGAKNIQYF.